The rows below give T cell receptor beta chains drawn from one sample of a study of cytomegalovirus exposure and HLA in healthy donors. Sequencing used immunoSEQ multiplex PCR; TCRdb keeps in-frame clones, though not all of them. The table has approximately 280,000 clones, 65% to 90% seen once. The sequenced sample consisted of PBMCs. The source of these receptors is a woman aged 18-29 years in good health and CMV-seronegative. CDR3s include the opening cysteine and the closing phenylalanine or tryptophan.

v_gene,j_gene,len,CDR3aa
TRBV4-3,TRBJ1-4,15,CASSQDWGPNEKLFF
TRBV9,TRBJ2-7,15,CASSAGGRFSYEQYF
TRBV19,TRBJ2-7,16,CASSIGASGASYEQYF
TRBV19,TRBJ1-2,12,CASTYYAGGYTF
TRBV2,TRBJ1-1,11,CASRYHTEAFF
TRBV7-9,TRBJ2-7,12,CASDRDSYEQYF
TRBV2,TRBJ2-2,13,CASKERHTGELFF
TRBV7-9,TRBJ2-1,15,CASTKRAGRHNEQFF
TRBV10-1,TRBJ2-7,13,CASSSSGSGEQYF
TRBV10-2,TRBJ2-1,16,CASSGHTSDLWGEQFF
TRBV30,TRBJ2-1,12,CAWRGGGNEQFF
TRBV29-1,TRBJ2-2,17,CSVASFSWAGVTGELFF
TRBV11-2,TRBJ2-2,15,CASSTGTGDTGELFF
TRBV28,TRBJ1-2,15,CASSQETGGFYGYTF
TRBV6-5,TRBJ1-1,12,CASSYGATEAFF
TRBV2,TRBJ1-5,14,CASSEAWGGQPQHF
TRBV7-9,TRBJ2-1,15,CASSRAQGAYNEQFF
TRBV19,TRBJ1-2,14,CASSGDRAVYGYTF
TRBV14,TRBJ2-2,14,CASSPTGTAGELFF
TRBV7-2,TRBJ2-7,14,CASSYTGFTYEQYF
TRBV13,TRBJ1-2,12,CASSSTRHGYTF
TRBV2,TRBJ2-7,15,CASSLGEGPSYEQYF
TRBV7-9,TRBJ2-5,17,CASSPPNGGALTETQYF
TRBV27,TRBJ2-2,16,CASSSFGGGPRGELFF
TRBV5-1,TRBJ2-5,18,CASSWIGKDRGLQETQYF
TRBV11-3,TRBJ1-4,13,CASSFGQFEKLFF
TRBV5-1,TRBJ2-3,16,CASSLQREGGTDTQYF
TRBV30,TRBJ1-1,13,CAWNYRVVTEAFF
TRBV29-1,TRBJ1-3,14,CSYSSGYSGNTIYF